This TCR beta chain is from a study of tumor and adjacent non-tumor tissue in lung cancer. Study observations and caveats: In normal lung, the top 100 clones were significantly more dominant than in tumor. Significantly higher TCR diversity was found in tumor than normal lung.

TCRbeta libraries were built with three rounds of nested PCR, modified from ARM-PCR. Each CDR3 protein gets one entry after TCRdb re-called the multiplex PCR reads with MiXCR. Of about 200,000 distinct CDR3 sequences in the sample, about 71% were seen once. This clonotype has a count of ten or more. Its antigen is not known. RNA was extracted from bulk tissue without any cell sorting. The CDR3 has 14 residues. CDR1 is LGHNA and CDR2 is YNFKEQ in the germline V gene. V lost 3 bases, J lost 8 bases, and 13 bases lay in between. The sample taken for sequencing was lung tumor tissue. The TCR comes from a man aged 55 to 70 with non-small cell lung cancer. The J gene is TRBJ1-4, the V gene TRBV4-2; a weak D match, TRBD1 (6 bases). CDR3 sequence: CASSHRGPKEKLFF. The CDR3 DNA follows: TGTGCCAGCAGCCATCGGGGGCCAAAAGAAAAACTGTTTTTT.